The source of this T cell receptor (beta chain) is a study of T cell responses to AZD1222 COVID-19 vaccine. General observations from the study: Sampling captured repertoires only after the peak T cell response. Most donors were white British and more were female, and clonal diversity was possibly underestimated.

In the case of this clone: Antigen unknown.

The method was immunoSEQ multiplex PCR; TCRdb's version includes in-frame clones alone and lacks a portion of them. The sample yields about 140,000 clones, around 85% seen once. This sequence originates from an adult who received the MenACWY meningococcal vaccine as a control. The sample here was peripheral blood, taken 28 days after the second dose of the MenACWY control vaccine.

The CDR3 here is CASSLEVQETQYF. CDR3 coding DNA: TGTGCCAGCAGCTTAGAGGTCCAAGAGACCCAGTACTTC. The genes are TRBV7-6 and TRBJ2-5; no definite D call. This CDR3 has 13 residues. V was cut by 1 base and J by 1 base, with 4 bases left in between. Germline assignment: CDR1 SGHVS and CDR2 FNYEAQ.